This T cell receptor beta chain emerged from a study of blood T cell repertoires in COVID-19. Study details: From the United States, Italy and Spain came samples of acute and convalescent COVID-19. Sources were T cells, B-cell-depleted T cells, or PBMCs; the material itself was cDNA or gDNA.

CDR3 length equals 13 residues. Between the trimmed V and J ends, which lost 4 bases and 5 bases, there was a span of 8 bases. Germline CDR1 LGHNT, CDR2 FRNRAP. In the authors' workflow: Scientists estimated how many nucleated cells there were by amplifying reference gene primers. Repertoires were generated with immunoSEQ multiplex PCR, while TCRdb's copy carries only in-frame clones and drops some. D and trimming were read from the DNA, whereas the V and J calls and clone size are those reported in that table. The table shows more than 300,000 clones, with approximately 88% occurring only once. This rearrangement joins TRBV12-5 to TRBJ1-4; possibly TRBD1 for D (6 bases). The sequenced material came from peripheral blood. This clonotype originated in a man younger than 35 who had recovered from COVID-19. CDR3 DNA sequence: TGTGCTAGTGGTTCCGGACAGAATGAAAAACTGTTTTTT. Encoded protein: CASGSGQNEKLFF.